The source of this T cell receptor (beta chain) is a study of T cell clones after liver transplantation. Across the study: A pre-transplant mixed lymphocyte reaction with TCRbeta sequencing defined graft-donor-reactive clones followed in post-transplant blood. Tolerant meant at least one year fully off immunosuppression without liver enzymes above twice normal. Findings and caveats of the study: Small, mixed patient groups and varying post-transplant times limit these conclusions.

Thawed unstimulated PBMCs were FACS-sorted by CD3, CD4 and CD8 into two populations. TCRdb's copy holds only in-frame clones and misses some; the assay was immunoSEQ multiplex PCR. The sample holds under 85,000 clones, about 80% seen once. Remarks on this clone: Its antigen remains unidentified.

The CDR3 sequence is 14 residues long. V was clipped by 4 bases and J by 4 bases, with 13 bases between them. The germline gives CDR1 MNHEY, CDR2 SMNVEV (reference sequence). This chain uses TRBV27 with TRBJ1-2; tentatively, D is TRBD1 (5 bases). Material: CD4+ T cells from blood, obtained 12 months after liver transplant. This TCR was recovered from a human patient who received a liver transplant. Among the T cells, some may be from the graft donor. The CDR3 bases are TGTGCCAGCAGTTCACAGGCAGGAAGCTATGGCTACACCTTC. Translation: CASSSQAGSYGYTF.